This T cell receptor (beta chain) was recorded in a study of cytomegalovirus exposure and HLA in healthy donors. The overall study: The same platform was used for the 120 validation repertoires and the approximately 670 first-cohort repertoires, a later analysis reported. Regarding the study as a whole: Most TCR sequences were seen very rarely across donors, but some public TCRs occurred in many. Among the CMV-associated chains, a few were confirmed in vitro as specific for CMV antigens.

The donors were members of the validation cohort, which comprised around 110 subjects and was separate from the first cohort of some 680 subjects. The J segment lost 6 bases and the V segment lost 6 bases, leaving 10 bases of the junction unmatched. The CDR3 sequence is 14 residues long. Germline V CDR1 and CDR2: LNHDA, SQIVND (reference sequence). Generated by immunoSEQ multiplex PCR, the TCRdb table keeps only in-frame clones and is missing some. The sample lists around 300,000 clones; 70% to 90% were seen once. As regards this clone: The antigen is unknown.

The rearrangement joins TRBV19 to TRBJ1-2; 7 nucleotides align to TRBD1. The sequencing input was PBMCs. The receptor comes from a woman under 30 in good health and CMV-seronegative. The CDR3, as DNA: TGTGCCAGTAGCAGGGGGGCCTGGGGGAATGGCTACACCTTC. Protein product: CASSRGAWGNGYTF.